The source of this T cell receptor beta chain is a study of control samples from healthy donors and cancer patients. The assay was immunoSEQ multiplex PCR, and TCRdb's table has in-frame clones only and misses some. The data show 70,000 or so clones, about nine tenths seen once. This sequence was found in a man aged 55 to 70 with lung cancer. The specimen was PBMCs.

In nucleotides, the CDR3 is TGTGCCAGCAGCTTGGGGGGACTAGCGGGGACCTACAATGAGCAGTTCTTC. Its protein is CASSLGGLAGTYNEQFF. The rearrangement links TRBV5-4 to TRBJ2-1; 13 positions match TRBD2. The CDR3 consists of 17 residues. V dropped 0 bases and J dropped 2; count of bases not matched to a gene: 2. CDR1 and CDR2 from the germline V gene are SGHNT and YYREEE (reference sequence).